A selection of T cell receptor beta chains follows, all from one sample in a study of blood T cell repertoires in COVID-19. The repertoire was sequenced with immunoSEQ multiplex PCR; TCRdb's copy has only in-frame clones and lacks some. This table holds roughly 460,000 clones, 80% to 90% found once. Sequencing input: peripheral blood. The receptors come from a man between 18 and 35 years old with COVID-19, enrolled during active disease. CDR3s include the opening cysteine and the closing phenylalanine or tryptophan. D genes are given only for firm matches. A row's size may be missing; if present it is once, few, many or a size class.

clone size	J gene	D gene	V gene	CDR3 DNA	CDR3 protein
once	TRBJ1-6	TRBD1	TRBV19	TGTGCCAGTAGTACACAGGGGTCCTATAATTCACCCCTCCACTTT	CASSTQGSYNSPLHF
.	TRBJ2-7	TRBD2	TRBV11-2	TGTGCCAGCAGCTCGACTAGCGGGAGGGCCTACGAGCAGTACTTC	CASSSTSGRAYEQYF
.	TRBJ2-3	TRBD2	TRBV27	TGTGCCAGCAGACGGACTAGCGGGAGGGCCCTCACAGATACGCAGTATTTT	CASRRTSGRALTDTQYF
once	TRBJ2-5	TRBD2	TRBV2	TGTGCCAGCAGTCAGGGACTAGCTGAGGGGACCCAGTACTTC	CASSQGLAEGTQYF
once	TRBJ2-7	.	TRBV5-1	TGCGCCAGCTCCCCCGCGGCCCTCAACTCCTACGAGCAGTACTTC	CASSPAALNSYEQYF
.	TRBJ2-5	.	TRBV6-1	TGTGCCAGCAGTGAATATGGGGGCGAGCAAGAGACCCAGTACTTC	CASSEYGGEQETQYF
.	TRBJ1-5	.	TRBV7-2	TGTGCCAGCAGCTTAGCGGGGAGGATTAATCAGCCCCAGCATTTT	CASSLAGRINQPQHF
.	TRBJ1-5	.	TRBV6-5	TGTGCCAGCACCTTACACGTACAGCAGCCCCAGCATTTT	CASTLHVQQPQHF
few	TRBJ2-7	.	TRBV2	TGTGCCAGCAGTCCCCAGGGACTCTCCTACGAGCAGTACTTC	CASSPQGLSYEQYF
.	TRBJ2-5	TRBD2	TRBV7-2	TGTGCCAGCAGCTTTCTTGCGGGGGAAGAGACCCAGTACTTC	CASSFLAGEETQYF
.	TRBJ1-2	.	TRBV2	TGTGCCAGCAAGCAGGGCTCAAACTATGGCTACACCTTC	CASKQGSNYGYTF
once	TRBJ2-1	.	TRBV7-2	TGTGCCAGCAGCTTAGAACTAGCCAGTGGGAATGAGCAGTTCTTC	CASSLELASGNEQFF
.	TRBJ2-1	.	TRBV12-3/TRBV12-4	TGTGCCAGCAGTATAATGGCCAATGAGCAGTTCTTC	CASSIMANEQFF
.	TRBJ2-3	.	TRBV30	TGTGCCGGGACCACGCAGGGGGGCAAGAATACGCAGTATTTT	CAGTTQGGKNTQYF
.	TRBJ2-1	.	TRBV2	TGTGCCAGCAGTGAACAGGTCCCCAATGAGCAGTTCTTC	CASSEQVPNEQFF
few	TRBJ2-1	TRBD1	TRBV7-9	TGTGCCAGCAGCTTCAGGACAGGGGGAGAGAATGAGCAGTTCTTC	CASSFRTGGENEQFF
.	TRBJ1-5	.	TRBV27	TGTGCCAGCAGTTTAGGGCAGGGCGGCAATCAGCCCCAGCATTTT	CASSLGQGGNQPQHF
.	TRBJ1-4	.	TRBV5-1	TGCGCCAGCAGCTTGCATCAGATTAATGAAAAACTGTTTTTT	CASSLHQINEKLFF
.	TRBJ2-1	.	TRBV27	TGTGCCAGCAGTTTAAGGCCCCAGGGGACCTACAATGAGCAGTTCTTC	CASSLRPQGTYNEQFF
.	TRBJ1-1	TRBD1	TRBV25-1	TGTGCCAGCAGTATAGACAGGGGTGGTGAAGCTTTCTTT	CASSIDRGGEAFF
.	TRBJ1-2	TRBD1	TRBV29-1	TGCAGCGTTGAATGGGACAGCTTTAACTATGGCTACACCTTC	CSVEWDSFNYGYTF
.	TRBJ2-2	.	TRBV27	TGTGCCAGCCAGGATAGAGGGAGGACCGGGGAGCTGTTTTTT	CASQDRGRTGELFF
.	TRBJ2-3	.	TRBV20-1	TGCAGTGCTAGTAAACTAGCCACCCCAGATACGCAGTATTTT	CSASKLATPDTQYF
few	TRBJ2-7	.	TRBV7-9	TGTGCCAGCAGCGCCCAAACTAGTTACGAGCAGTACTTC	CASSAQTSYEQYF
.	TRBJ2-7	.	TRBV18	TGTGCCAGCTCCACAGGGCACTCCTACGAGCAGTACTTC	CASSTGHSYEQYF
once	TRBJ2-5	TRBD1	TRBV3-1/TRBV3-2	TGTGCCAGCAGCCAAGAATTTTCGGACAGGGTGGAGACCCAGTACTTC	CASSQEFSDRVETQYF
.	TRBJ1-1	.	TRBV19	TGTGCCAGTAGTATTAGTGGACAGTGGGCGACCATGAACACTGAAGCTTTCTTT	CASSISGQWATMNTEAFF